This T cell receptor beta chain was identified in a study of T cells in Graves' hyperthyroidism and ophthalmopathy. CDR3 length: 14 amino acids. Germline V lookup: CDR1 SGHVS, CDR2 FNYEAQ. The V end was cut by 5 bases, the J end by 0 bases, with 5 bases between. Using RNA transcripts as the source, TCR beta CDR3 regions were amplified. A first-round RT-PCR of the TCR CDR3 used the HTBI primer set. TCRdb reprocessed the multiplex PCR reads with MiXCR, giving one entry per CDR3 protein. This table holds around 620,000 distinct CDR3 sequences, around 15% found once. At least ten counts were recorded for this clonotype. Exclusions: uncontrolled infection, other autoimmune disease, pregnancy, lactation.

This TCR was recovered from a woman aged 25 to 39 with Graves' hyperthyroidism. The chain combines TRBV7-6 with TRBJ2-6; D uncertain. The sample was blood. CDR3 sequence (DNA): TGTGCCAGCAGCGCAGACTCTGGGGCCAACGTCCTGACTTTC. Protein product: CASSADSGANVLTF. The full variable domain, with the rest looked up from reference TRBV7-6 and TRBJ2-6, is GAGVSQSPRYKVTKRGQDVALRCDPISGHVSLYWYRQALGQGPEFLTYFNYEAQQDKSGLPNDRFSAERPEGSISTLTIQRTEQRDSAMYRCASSADSGANVLTFGAGSRLTVL.